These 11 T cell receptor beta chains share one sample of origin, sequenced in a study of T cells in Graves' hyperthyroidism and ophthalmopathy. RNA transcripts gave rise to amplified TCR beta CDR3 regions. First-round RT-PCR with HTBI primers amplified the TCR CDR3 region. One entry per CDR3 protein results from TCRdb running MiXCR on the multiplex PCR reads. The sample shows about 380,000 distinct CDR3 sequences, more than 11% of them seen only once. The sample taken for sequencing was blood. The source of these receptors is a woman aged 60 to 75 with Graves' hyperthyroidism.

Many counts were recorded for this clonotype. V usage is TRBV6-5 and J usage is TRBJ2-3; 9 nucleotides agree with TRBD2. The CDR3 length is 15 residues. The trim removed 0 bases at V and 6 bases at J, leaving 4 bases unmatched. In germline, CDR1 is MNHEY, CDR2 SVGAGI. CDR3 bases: TGTGCCAGCAGTTACTCCCTAGCGGGGACGGATACGCAGTATTTT. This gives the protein CASSYSLAGTDTQYF.

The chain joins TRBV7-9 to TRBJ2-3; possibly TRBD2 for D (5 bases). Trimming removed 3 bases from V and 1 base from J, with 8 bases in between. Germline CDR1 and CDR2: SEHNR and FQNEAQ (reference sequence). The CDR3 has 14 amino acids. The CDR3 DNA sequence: TGTGCCAGCAGCTTTTACGGGGGCACAGATACGCAGTATTTT. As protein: CASSFYGGTDTQYF.

Here the CDR3 reads CASSLDRLAYNEQFF. CDR3 nucleotide sequence: TGCGCCAGCAGCTTGGACAGGCTAGCATACAATGAGCAGTTCTTC. The chain links TRBV5-1 to TRBJ2-1, with D perhaps being TRBD1 or TRBD2 (5 bases each). This CDR3 spans 15 amino acids. Germline-derived CDR1 and CDR2 are SGHRS and YFSETQ. The germline V and J ends were trimmed by 0 bases and 4 bases, with 11 bases remaining between them. The whole variable domain, remainder taken from reference TRBV5-1 and TRBJ2-1, is KAGVTQTPRYLIKTRGQQVTLSCSPISGHRSVSWYQQTPGQGLQFLFEYFSETQRNKGNFPGRFSGRQFSNSRSEMNVSTLELGDSALYLCASSLDRLAYNEQFFGPGTRLTVL.

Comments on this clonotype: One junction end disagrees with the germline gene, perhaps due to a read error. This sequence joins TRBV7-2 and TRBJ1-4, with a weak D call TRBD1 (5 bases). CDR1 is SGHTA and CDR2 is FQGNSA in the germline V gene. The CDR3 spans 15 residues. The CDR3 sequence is CASSPGTGGYERLFF. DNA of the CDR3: TGTGCCAGCAGCCCTGGGACGGGAGGATATGAAAGACTGTTTTTT.

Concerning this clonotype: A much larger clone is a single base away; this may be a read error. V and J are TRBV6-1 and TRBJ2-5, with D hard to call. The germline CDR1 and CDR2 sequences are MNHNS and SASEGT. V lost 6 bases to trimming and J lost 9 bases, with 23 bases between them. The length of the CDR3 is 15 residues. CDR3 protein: CASRTSFRAPLPQYF. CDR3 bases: TGTGCCAGCAGAACGTCGTTCCGGGCCCCTCTGCCCCAGTACTTC.

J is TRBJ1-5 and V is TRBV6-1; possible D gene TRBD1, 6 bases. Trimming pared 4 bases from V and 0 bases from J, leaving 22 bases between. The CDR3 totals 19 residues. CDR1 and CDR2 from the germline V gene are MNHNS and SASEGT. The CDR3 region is CASSVGGDRFKYSNQPQHF. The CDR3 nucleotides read TGTGCCAGCAGTGTGGGGGGCGATCGTTTTAAGTATAGCAATCAGCCCCAGCATTTT.

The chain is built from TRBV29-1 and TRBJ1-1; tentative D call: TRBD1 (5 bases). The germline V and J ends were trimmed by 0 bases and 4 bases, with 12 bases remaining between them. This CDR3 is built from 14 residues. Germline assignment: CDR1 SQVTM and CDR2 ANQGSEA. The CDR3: CSVEDPIGGTEAFF. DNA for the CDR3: TGCAGCGTTGAAGATCCGATTGGGGGCACTGAAGCTTTCTTT.

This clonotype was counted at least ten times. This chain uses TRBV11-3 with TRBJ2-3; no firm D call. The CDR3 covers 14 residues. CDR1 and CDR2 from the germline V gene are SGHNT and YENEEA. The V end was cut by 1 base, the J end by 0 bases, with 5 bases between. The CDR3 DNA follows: TGTGCCAGCAGCTTAGTCTCCAGCACAGATACGCAGTATTTT. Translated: CASSLVSSTDTQYF.

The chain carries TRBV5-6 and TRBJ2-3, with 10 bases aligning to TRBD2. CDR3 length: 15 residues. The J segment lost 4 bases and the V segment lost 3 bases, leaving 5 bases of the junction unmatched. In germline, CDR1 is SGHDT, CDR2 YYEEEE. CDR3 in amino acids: CASSSSAGGSDTQYF. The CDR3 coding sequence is TGTGCCAGCAGCTCCTCAGCGGGAGGGTCAGATACGCAGTATTTT. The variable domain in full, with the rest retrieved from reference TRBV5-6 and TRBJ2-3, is DAGVTQSPTHLIKTRGQQVTLRCSPKSGHDTVSWYQQALGQGPQFIFQYYEEEERQRGNFPDRFSGHQFPNYSSELNVNALLLGDSALYLCASSSSAGGSDTQYFGPGTRLTVL.

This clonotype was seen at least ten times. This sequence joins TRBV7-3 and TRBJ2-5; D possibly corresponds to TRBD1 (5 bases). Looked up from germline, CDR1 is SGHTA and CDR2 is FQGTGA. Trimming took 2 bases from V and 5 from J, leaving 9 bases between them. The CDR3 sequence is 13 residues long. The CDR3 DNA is TGTGCCAGCAGCTTAGTCCAGGGTGAGACCCAGTACTTC. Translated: CASSLVQGETQYF.

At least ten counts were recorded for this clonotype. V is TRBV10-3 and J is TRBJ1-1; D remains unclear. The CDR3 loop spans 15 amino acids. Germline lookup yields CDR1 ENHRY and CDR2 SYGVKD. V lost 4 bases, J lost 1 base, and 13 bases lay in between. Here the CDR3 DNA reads TGTGCCATCAGTGTAAATCAGGAACAGAACACTGAAGCTTTCTTT. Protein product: CAISVNQEQNTEAFF.